Following are 15 T cell receptor beta chains from one sample sequenced in a study of cytotoxic CD8 clonotypes in ibrutinib-treated CLL. Profiling relied on immunoSEQ multiplex PCR, and the TCRdb table lists in-frame clones only, not all of them. Here the sample spans about 200,000 clones, 70% being singletons. The sequences come from PBMCs, collected after 12 months of ibrutinib treatment. Receptors were obtained from a human donor with chronic lymphocytic leukemia.

As for this clone: This sequence may be a read error, since a much larger clone differs from it by one base. The chain employs TRBV18 and TRBJ1-1, with D hard to call. V lost 2 bases and J lost 0, with 4 bases in between. This CDR3 comprises 13 residues. The germline V gene has CDR1 KGHSH and CDR2 LQKENI. CDR3 amino acids: CASSPGVNTEAFF. In nucleotides, the CDR3 is TGTGCCAGCTCACCAGGGGTGAACACTGAAGCTTTCTTT.

The count of this clone is one. The gene calls are TRBV6-5 and TRBJ2-5; possible D gene TRBD2, 5 bases. V lost 6 bases and J lost 5, with 16 bases in between. The CDR3 runs 14 residues. From germline, CDR1 is MNHEY and CDR2 SVGAGI. The CDR3 spells CASRAGEPWETQYF. CDR3 DNA sequence: TGTGCCAGCAGGGCCGGGGAGCCTTGGGAGACCCAGTACTTC.

This clone was found a few times. The chain has TRBV27 and TRBJ1-1; D ambiguous. The CDR3 contains 13 residues. CDR1 is MNHEY and CDR2 is SMNVEV in the germline V gene (reference sequence). The ends were cut back, 4 bases at V and 6 bases at J, with 12 bases in the middle. CDR3 region: CASSYRQPSEAFF. The CDR3 bases are TGTGCCAGCAGTTACCGACAACCATCTGAAGCTTTCTTT.

This clone appeared a few times. This chain joins TRBV30 and TRBJ2-7; D is perhaps TRBD1 (5 bases). Per the germline V gene, CDR1 is GTSNPN and CDR2 is SVGIG (reference sequence). CDR3 length equals 13 residues. Between the trimmed V and J ends, which lost 2 bases and 4 bases, there was a span of 12 bases. This chain's CDR3 is CAWSLAGRYEQYF. The CDR3 DNA reads as TGTGCCTGGAGTCTGGCAGGGCGGTACGAGCAGTACTTC.

The V and J genes are TRBV18 and TRBJ1-5; 7 bases fit TRBD1. Germline CDR1 reads KGHSH; CDR2 reads LQKENI. V lost 6 bases, J lost 7 bases, and 9 bases stayed unmatched. There are 14 residues in the CDR3. In DNA, the CDR3 is TGTGCCAGCTCCTCGACAGGGAGTAGCCAGCCCCAGCATTTT. Encoded protein: CASSSTGSSQPQHF.

This clone was observed a few times. This chain connects TRBV30 to TRBJ2-2; the D is unclear. Trimming stripped 1 base from V and 2 bases from J, with 8 bases between. This CDR3 is 14 amino acids long. CDR1 GTSNPN and CDR2 SVGIG come from the germline V gene (reference sequence). The CDR3 region has the DNA TGTGCCTGGAGTGCTGGCTTCAACACCGGGGAGCTGTTTTTT. Translation gives CAWSAGFNTGELFF.

As DNA, the CDR3 is TGTGCCACCGTAATCCCGGGGGGCAATCAGCCCCAGCATTTT. Translated: CATVIPGGNQPQHF. The chain uses TRBV15 and TRBJ1-5, with a tentative D call TRBD1 (5 bases). Trimming took 8 bases from V and 2 from J, leaving 13 bases between them. This CDR3 has 14 residues. CDR1 LNHNV and CDR2 YYDKDF come from the germline V gene (reference sequence). Filled out from reference TRBV15 and TRBJ1-5, the complete variable domain reads DAMVIQNPRYQVTQFGKPVTLSCSQTLNHNVMYWYQQKSSQAPKLLFHYYDKDFNNEADTPDNFQSRRPNTSFCFLDIRSPGLGDTAMYLCATVIPGGNQPQHFGDGTRLSIL.

This clone came up a few times. V usage is TRBV6-1 and J usage is TRBJ2-3, with D maybe TRBD1 (6 bases). With 4 bases removed from V and 4 bases from J, the gap between germline ends came to 18 bases. Germline CDR1 MNHNS, CDR2 SASEGT. The CDR3 spans 16 residues. The CDR3 is CASSVGRGAGADTQYF. The CDR3 coding sequence is TGTGCCAGCAGTGTCGGCAGGGGAGCAGGGGCAGATACGCAGTATTTT.

For the CDR3, the DNA is TGTGCCAGCAGTTACCAAGGACAGGTCGACACCTTC. It encodes CASSYQGQVDTF. The chain uses TRBV6-5 and TRBJ1-2, with TRBD1 matching over 7 bases. CDR3 size: 12 residues. Trimming took 2 bases from V and 12 from J; bases not matched to a gene: 6. From germline, CDR1 is MNHEY and CDR2 SVGAGI.

This clone has just one count. CDR3 coding DNA: TGTGCCAGCAGCCAGCTCACTGAAGCTTTCTTT. Translating it yields CASSQLTEAFF. The chain links TRBV4-2 to TRBJ1-1; D is uncertain. This CDR3 region has 11 residues. Germline V gene lookup returns CDR1 LGHNA and CDR2 YNFKEQ. The V end was cut by 3 bases, the J end by 4 bases, with 3 bases between.

The chain joins TRBV4-1 to TRBJ1-5; 7 bases are shared with TRBD1. The CDR3 loop spans 14 amino acids. V shed 3 bases and J 6 bases; nucleotides not matched to a gene: 5. Germline CDR1 MGHRA, CDR2 YSYEKL. The CDR3, as DNA: TGCGCCAGCAGCCAGACAGGGCTGATTCAGCCCCAGCATTTT. It yields the protein CASSQTGLIQPQHF.

The V and J genes are TRBV7-9 and TRBJ1-1; no firm D call. Germline assignment: CDR1 SEHNR and CDR2 FQNEAQ (reference sequence). This CDR3 is 14 amino acids long. Trimming pared 1 base from V and 0 bases from J, leaving 6 bases between. CDR3 protein: CASSLGTLNTEAFF. As DNA, the CDR3 is TGTGCCAGCAGCTTAGGGACTTTGAACACTGAAGCTTTCTTT.

The chain recombines TRBV30 with TRBJ1-1; D gene unclear. V dropped 8 bases and J dropped 1 base, with 17 bases sitting between them. CDR3 length: 14 residues. In germline, CDR1 is GTSNPN, CDR2 SVGIG (reference sequence). This CDR3 is CARMVMGGNTEAFF. CDR3 in DNA: TGTGCCCGGATGGTTATGGGTGGGAACACTGAAGCTTTCTTT.

The J gene is TRBJ2-5, the V gene TRBV30; 8 bases are a match to TRBD2. With 2 bases clipped from V and 1 base from J, the junction kept 6 bases outside the gene matches. Germline loops: CDR1 GTSNPN, CDR2 SVGIG (reference sequence). The CDR3 runs to 15 residues. In DNA form, the CDR3 reads TGTGCCTGGAGTCCCCGGGGGGGCCTCCAAGAGACCCAGTACTTC. It translates to CAWSPRGGLQETQYF.

The V and J genes are TRBV28 and TRBJ2-5, with D perhaps assigned TRBD1 or TRBD2 (5 bases each). Trimming took 3 bases from V and 13 from J, leaving 12 bases between them. The germline V gene has CDR1 MDHEN and CDR2 SYDVKM. This CDR3 spans 11 amino acids. CDR3 in DNA: TGTGCCAGCAGTTTTAGAGGGGCTGGGTACTTC. Translation: CASSFRGAGYF.